The entry that follows covers one T cell receptor (beta chain) sequence. Its specificity is unknown. This entry comes from a study of metastatic and nonmetastatic thyroid tumors. Study-wide context: Repertoires from blood and tumor or nodule tissue of malignant and benign thyroid patients were compared. Study findings and constraints: A significant increase in TCR beta diversity was reportedly seen in malignant thyroid tumors relative to benign nodules, in blood and tumor.

The CDR3 has 13 residues. From germline, CDR1 is DFQATT and CDR2 SNEGSKA (reference sequence). Trimming removed 0 bases at V and 8 bases at J, with 14 bases between. In the original processing: Across clinicopathological groups, CDR3 differences served as the basis for building a distant-metastasis classifier for papillary thyroid cancer. TCRdb re-called the PCR reads through MiXCR. The V and J calls shown here were made by TCRdb, not taken from the authors' results. Of just under 20,000 clones listed, around 28% are singletons. All patients reached thyroid surgery having received no treatment beforehand.

The TCR originated in a female donor with papillary thyroid cancer or a benign thyroid nodule (not recorded which). Some clones in this sample may be carry-over from other donors' samples. The chain links TRBV20-1 to TRBJ2-7; tentatively, D is TRBD2 (5 bases). The sample consisted of blood. This chain's CDR3 is CSAREQERRKQYF. The CDR3 DNA follows: TGCAGTGCTAGAGAGCAGGAGCGGAGAAAGCAGTACTTC.